This T cell receptor beta chain was sequenced for a study of radiation and T cells in renal cell carcinoma. General study findings and limits: No pretreatment tumor biopsies were available for baseline clonotypes. From baseline, blood top tumor clonotypes peaked at 2 weeks post-radiation.

A word on this clone: The antigen is not known.

TCRdb's copy holds only in-frame clones and misses some; the assay was immunoSEQ multiplex PCR. The sample holds fewer than 200,000 clones, 88% seen once. The sample's time point: blood 4 weeks post-SBRT, at nephrectomy. The treatment denotes: 15 Gy SBRT to primary tumor, nephrectomy 4 weeks later. Nephrectomy followed 15 Gy stereotactic body radiation by 4 weeks. The source material was blood, sampled from a patient whose treatment included radiotherapy and nephrectomy. The clonotype originates from a woman aged 45-65 years with renal cell carcinoma.

The CDR3 protein is CASSFSTGGGGYTF. The CDR3 region has the DNA TGTGCCAGCAGTTTCTCGACAGGGGGTGGCGGCTACACCTTC. The chain is built from TRBV27 and TRBJ1-2, with 9 positions matching TRBD1. The J segment lost 8 bases and the V segment lost 3 bases, leaving 7 bases of the junction unmatched. CDR1 is MNHEY, CDR2 SMNVEV, per germline (reference sequence). This CDR3 contains 14 residues.